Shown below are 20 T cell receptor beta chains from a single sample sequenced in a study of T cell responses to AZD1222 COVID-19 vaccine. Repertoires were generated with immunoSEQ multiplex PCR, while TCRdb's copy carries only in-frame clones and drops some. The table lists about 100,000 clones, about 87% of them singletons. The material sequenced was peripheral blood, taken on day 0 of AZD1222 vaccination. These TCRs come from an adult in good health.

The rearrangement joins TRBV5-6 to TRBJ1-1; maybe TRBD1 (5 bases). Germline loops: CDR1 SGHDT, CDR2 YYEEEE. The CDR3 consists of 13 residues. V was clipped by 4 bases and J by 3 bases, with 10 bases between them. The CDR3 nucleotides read TGTGCCAGCAGCCCGGGGCCGGACACTGAAGCTTTCTTT. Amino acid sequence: CASSPGPDTEAFF.

In DNA, the CDR3 is TGTGCCAGCAGCTTAAAAGCCTTCAACACCGGGGAGCTGTTTTTT. Translating it yields CASSLKAFNTGELFF. The chain links TRBV13 to TRBJ2-2; unclear D gene. Trimming shortened V by 2 bases and J by 2 bases, and 9 bases separated the two germline ends. The CDR3 extends over 15 amino acids. Germline-derived CDR1 and CDR2 are PRHDT and FYEKMQ (reference sequence).

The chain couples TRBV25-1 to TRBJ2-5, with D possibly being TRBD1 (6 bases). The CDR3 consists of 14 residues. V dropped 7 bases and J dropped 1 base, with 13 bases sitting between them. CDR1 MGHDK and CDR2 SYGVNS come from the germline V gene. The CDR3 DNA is TGTGCCAGCAACGGTGACAGGACCCAAGAGACCCAGTACTTC. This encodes CASNGDRTQETQYF.

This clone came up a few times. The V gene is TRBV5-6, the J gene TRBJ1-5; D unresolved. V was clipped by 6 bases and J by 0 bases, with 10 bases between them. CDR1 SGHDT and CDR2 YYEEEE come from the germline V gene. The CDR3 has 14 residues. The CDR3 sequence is CASTRWNSNQPQHF. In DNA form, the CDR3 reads TGTGCCAGCACCCGATGGAATAGCAATCAGCCCCAGCATTTT.

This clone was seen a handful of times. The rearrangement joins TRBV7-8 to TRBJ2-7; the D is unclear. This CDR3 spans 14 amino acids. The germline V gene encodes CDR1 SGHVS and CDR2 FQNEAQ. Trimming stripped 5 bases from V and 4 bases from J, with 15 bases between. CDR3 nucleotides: TGTGCCAGCAGCACCGACGAGACAATTTACGAGCAGTACTTC. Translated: CASSTDETIYEQYF.

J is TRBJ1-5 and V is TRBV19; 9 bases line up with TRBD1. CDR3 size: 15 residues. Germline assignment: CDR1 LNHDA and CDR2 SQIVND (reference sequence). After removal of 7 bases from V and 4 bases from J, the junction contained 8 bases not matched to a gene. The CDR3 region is CASTDRGQGNQPQHF. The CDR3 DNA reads TGTGCCAGTACCGACAGGGGACAGGGTAATCAGCCCCAGCATTTT.

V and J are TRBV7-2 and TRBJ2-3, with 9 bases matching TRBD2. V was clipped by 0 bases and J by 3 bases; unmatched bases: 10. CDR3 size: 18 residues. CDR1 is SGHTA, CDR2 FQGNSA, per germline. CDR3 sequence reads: CASSLASTSGRRTDTQYF. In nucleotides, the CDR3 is TGTGCCAGCAGCTTAGCCTCGACTAGCGGCCGCCGAACAGATACGCAGTATTTT. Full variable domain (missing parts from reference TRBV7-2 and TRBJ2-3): GAGVSQSPSNKVTEKGKDVELRCDPISGHTALYWYRQSLGQGLEFLIYFQGNSAPDKSGLPSDRFSAERTGGSVSTLTIQRTQQEDSAVYLCASSLASTSGRRTDTQYFGPGTRLTVL.

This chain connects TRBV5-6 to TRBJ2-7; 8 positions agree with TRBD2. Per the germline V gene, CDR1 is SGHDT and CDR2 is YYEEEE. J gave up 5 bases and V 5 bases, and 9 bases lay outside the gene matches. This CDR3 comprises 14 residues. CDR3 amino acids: CASREAGVGHEQYF. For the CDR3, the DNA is TGTGCCAGCAGGGAAGCGGGAGTTGGCCACGAGCAGTACTTC.

The CDR3 here is CASSLIMGTAGSTEAFF. Written as DNA, the CDR3 is TGTGCCAGCAGTCTCATTATGGGGACAGCAGGGAGCACTGAAGCTTTCTTT. The chain combines TRBV6-6 with TRBJ1-1, with TRBD1 identical over 7 bases. CDR1 MNHNY and CDR2 SVGAGI come from the germline V gene (reference sequence). The CDR3 runs 17 residues. The J segment lost 4 bases and the V segment lost 5 bases, leaving 16 bases of the junction unmatched.

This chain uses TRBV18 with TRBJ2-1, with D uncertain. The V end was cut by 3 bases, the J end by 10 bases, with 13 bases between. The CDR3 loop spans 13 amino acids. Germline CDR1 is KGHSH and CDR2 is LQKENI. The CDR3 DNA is TGTGCCAGCTCACCGCAGGATGACGGGGAGCAGTTCTTC. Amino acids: CASSPQDDGEQFF.

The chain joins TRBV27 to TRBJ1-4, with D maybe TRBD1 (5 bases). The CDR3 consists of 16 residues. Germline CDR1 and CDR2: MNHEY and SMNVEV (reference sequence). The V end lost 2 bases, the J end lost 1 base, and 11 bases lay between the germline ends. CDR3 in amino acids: CASSLNAGLTNEKLFF. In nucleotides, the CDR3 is TGTGCCAGCAGTTTAAACGCGGGACTAACTAATGAAAAACTGTTTTTT. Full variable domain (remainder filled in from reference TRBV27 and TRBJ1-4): EAQVTQNPRYLITVTGKKLTVTCSQNMNHEYMSWYRQDPGLGLRQIYYSMNVEVTDKGDVPEGYKVSRKEKRNFPLILESPSPNQTSLYFCASSLNAGLTNEKLFFGSGTQLSVL.

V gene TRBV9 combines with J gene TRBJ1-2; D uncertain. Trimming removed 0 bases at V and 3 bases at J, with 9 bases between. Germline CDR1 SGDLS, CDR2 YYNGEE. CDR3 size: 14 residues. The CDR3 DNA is TGTGCCAGCAGCGTAGATGGCAGCTACTATGGCTACACCTTC. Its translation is CASSVDGSYYGYTF.

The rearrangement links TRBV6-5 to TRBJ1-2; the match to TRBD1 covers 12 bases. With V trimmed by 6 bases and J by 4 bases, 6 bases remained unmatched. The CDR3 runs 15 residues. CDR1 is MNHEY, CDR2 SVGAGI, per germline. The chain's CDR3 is CASRPGQGARYGYTF. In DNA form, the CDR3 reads TGTGCCAGCAGGCCGGGACAGGGGGCACGCTATGGCTACACCTTC.

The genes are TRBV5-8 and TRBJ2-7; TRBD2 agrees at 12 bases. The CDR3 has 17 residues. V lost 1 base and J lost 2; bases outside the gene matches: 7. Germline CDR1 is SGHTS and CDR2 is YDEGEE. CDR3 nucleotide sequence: TGTGCCAGCAGCTTGCTGTGGTCTAGCGGGAGGGCCTACGAGCAGTACTTC. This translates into CASSLLWSSGRAYEQYF.

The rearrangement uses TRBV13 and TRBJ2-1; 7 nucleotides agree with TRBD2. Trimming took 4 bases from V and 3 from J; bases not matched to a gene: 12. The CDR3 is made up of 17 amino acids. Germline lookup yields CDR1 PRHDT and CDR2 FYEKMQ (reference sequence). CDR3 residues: CASSSSWEASGYNEQFF. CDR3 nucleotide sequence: TGTGCCAGCAGCTCTTCCTGGGAAGCTAGCGGCTACAATGAGCAGTTCTTC.

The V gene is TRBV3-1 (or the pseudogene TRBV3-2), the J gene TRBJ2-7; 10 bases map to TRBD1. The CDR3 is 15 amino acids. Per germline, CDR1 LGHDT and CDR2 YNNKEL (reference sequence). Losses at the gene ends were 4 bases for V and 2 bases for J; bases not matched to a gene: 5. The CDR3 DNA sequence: TGTGCCAGCAGCCGAGGGACAGGGGATCCCTACGAGCAGTACTTC. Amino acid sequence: CASSRGTGDPYEQYF.

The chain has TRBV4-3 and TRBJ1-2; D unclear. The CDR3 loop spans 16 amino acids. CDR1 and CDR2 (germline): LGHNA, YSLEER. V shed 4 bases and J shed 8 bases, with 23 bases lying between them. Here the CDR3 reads CASSPRSGSRGQGYTF. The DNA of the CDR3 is TGCGCCAGCAGCCCACGGAGCGGGAGTAGAGGTCAGGGCTACACCTTC.

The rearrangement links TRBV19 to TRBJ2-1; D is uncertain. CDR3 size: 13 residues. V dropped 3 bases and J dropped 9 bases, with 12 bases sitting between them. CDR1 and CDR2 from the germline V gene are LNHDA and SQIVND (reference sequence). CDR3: CASSMVGNLEQFF. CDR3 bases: TGTGCCAGTAGTATGGTCGGCAACCTTGAGCAGTTCTTC.

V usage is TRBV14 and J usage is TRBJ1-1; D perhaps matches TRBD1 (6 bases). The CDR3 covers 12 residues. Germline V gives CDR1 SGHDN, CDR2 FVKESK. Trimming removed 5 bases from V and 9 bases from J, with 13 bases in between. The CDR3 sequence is CASSSDRSQAFF. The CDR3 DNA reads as TGTGCCAGCAGCTCAGACAGGTCCCAAGCTTTCTTT.

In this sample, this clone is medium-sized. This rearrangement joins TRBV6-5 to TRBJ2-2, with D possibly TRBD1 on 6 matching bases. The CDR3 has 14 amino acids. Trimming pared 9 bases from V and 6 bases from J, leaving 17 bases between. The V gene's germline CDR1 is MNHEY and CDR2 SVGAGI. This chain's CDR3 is CASQLQGRAGELFF. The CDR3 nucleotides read TGTGCCAGTCAATTACAGGGACGGGCCGGGGAGCTGTTTTTT.